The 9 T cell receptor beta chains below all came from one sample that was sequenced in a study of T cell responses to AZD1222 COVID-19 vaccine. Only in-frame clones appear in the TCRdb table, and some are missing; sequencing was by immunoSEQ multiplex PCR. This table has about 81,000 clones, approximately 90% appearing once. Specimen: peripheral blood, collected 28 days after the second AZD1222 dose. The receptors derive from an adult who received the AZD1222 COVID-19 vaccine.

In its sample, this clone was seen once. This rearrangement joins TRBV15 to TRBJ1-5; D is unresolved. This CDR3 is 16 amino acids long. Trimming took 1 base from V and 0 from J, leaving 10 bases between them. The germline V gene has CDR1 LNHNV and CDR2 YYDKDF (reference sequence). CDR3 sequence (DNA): TGTGCCACCAGCAGAGGTGAAAAAGATAGCAATCAGCCCCAGCATTTT. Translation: CATSRGEKDSNQPQHF.

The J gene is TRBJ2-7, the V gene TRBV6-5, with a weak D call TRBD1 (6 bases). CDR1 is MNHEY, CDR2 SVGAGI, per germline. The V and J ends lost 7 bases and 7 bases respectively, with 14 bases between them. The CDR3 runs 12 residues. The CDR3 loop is CASTQGTSEQYF. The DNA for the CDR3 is TGTGCCAGCACCCAAGGGACAAGTGAGCAGTACTTC.

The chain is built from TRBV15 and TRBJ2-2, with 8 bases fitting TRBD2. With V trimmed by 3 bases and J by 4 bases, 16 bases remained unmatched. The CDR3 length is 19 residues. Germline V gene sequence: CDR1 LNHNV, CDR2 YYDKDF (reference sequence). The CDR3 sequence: CATSSPGSGLGRSTGELFF. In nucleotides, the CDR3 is TGTGCCACCAGCAGTCCTGGTTCGGGACTAGGAAGGAGCACCGGGGAGCTGTTTTTT.

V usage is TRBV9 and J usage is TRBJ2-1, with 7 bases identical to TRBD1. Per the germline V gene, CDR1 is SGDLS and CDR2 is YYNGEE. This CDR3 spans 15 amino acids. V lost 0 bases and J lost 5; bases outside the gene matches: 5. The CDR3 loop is CASSVAGTADNEQFF. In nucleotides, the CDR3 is TGTGCCAGCAGCGTAGCCGGGACAGCCGACAATGAGCAGTTCTTC.

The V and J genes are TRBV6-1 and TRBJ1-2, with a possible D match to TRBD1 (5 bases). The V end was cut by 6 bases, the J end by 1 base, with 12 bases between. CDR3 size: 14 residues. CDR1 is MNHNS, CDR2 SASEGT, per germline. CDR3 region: CASSGTEVNYGYTF. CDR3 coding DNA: TGTGCCAGCAGCGGGACGGAGGTTAACTATGGCTACACCTTC.

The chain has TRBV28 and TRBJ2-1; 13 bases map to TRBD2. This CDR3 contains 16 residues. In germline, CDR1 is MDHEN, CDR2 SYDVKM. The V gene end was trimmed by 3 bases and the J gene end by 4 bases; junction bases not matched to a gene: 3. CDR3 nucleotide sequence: TGTGCCAGCAGTTTCGCGACTAGCGGGAGGTACAATGAGCAGTTCTTC. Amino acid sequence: CASSFATSGRYNEQFF. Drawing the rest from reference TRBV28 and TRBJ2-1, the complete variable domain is DVKVTQSSRYLVKRTGEKVFLECVQDMDHENMFWYRQDPGLGLRLIYFSYDVKMKEKGDIPEGYSVSREKKERFSLILESASTNQTSMYLCASSFATSGRYNEQFFGPGTRLTVL.

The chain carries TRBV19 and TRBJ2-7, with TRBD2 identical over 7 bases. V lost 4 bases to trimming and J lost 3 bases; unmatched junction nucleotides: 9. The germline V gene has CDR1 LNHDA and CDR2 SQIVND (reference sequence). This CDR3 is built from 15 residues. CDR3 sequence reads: CASSRSSLADYEQYF. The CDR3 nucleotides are TGTGCCAGTAGTAGGTCCTCGCTAGCGGACTACGAGCAGTACTTC.

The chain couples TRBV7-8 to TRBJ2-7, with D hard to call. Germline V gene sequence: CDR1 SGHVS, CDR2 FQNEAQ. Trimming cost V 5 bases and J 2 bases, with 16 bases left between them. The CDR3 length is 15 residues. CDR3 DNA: TGTGCCAGCAGCCCAAGATCGGGTACCCCCTACGAGCAGTACTTC. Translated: CASSPRSGTPYEQYF.

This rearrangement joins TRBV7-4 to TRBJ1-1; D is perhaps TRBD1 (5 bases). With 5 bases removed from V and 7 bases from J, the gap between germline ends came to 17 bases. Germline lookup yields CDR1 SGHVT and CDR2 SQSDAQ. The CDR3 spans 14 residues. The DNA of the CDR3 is TGTGCCAGCAGCCATCGTTCAGGGATTAATGAAGCTTTCTTT. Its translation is CASSHRSGINEAFF.